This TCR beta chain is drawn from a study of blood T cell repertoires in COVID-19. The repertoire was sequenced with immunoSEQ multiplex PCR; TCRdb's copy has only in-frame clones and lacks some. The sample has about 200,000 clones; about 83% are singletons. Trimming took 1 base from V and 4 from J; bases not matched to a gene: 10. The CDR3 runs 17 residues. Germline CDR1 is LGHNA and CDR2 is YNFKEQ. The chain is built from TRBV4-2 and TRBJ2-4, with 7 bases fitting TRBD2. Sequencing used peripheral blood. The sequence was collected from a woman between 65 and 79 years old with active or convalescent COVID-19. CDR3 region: CASSQGSGGGAKNIQYF. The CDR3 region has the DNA TGTGCCAGCAGCCAAGGGTCGGGAGGCGGTGCTAAAAACATTCAGTACTTC.